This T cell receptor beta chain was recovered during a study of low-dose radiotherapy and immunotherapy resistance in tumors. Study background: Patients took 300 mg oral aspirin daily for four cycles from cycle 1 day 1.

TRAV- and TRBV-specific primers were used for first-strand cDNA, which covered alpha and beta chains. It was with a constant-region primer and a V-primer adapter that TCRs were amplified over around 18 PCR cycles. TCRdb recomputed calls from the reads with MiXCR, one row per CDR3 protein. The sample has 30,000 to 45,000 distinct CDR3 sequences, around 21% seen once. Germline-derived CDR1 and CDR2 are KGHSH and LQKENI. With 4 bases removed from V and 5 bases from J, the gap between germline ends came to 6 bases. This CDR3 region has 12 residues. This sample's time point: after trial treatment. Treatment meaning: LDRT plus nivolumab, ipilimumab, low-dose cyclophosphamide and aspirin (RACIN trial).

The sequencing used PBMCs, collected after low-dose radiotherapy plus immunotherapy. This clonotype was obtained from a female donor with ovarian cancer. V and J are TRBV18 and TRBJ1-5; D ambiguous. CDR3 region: CASSLSYQPQHF. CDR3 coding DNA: TGTGCCAGCTCACTAAGTTATCAGCCCCAGCATTTT.